One and the same sample provided the 4 T cell receptor beta chains below, sequenced in a study of T cell clonality in common variable immunodeficiency. Sequencing used immunoSEQ multiplex PCR; TCRdb keeps in-frame clones, though not all of them. This sample carries under 45,000 clones and no singletons, and 3% to 4.5% goes to the top ten. The sequenced material came from peripheral blood mononuclear cells. Receptors were obtained from a person aged 18 to 69 in good health.

This clone was picked up a small number of times. Read sequence stops 3 residues before the CDR3 end, and the germline J gene provides the missing end. The chain couples TRBV19 to TRBJ2-4; 7 nucleotides align to TRBD1. CDR1 is LNHDA and CDR2 is SQIVND in the germline V gene (reference sequence). The CDR3 spans 13 residues. The covered CDR3 bases are TGTGCCAGTAGCACCTCGACAGGGCTGCCT. It yields the protein CASSTSTGLP. The whole CDR3 is CASSTSTGLPQYF.

Only a few counts were recorded for this clone. The CDR3 goes on 3 residues after the read ends, and that part is filled in from the germline J gene. The V gene is TRBV7-2, the J gene TRBJ2-7; no clear D. The V gene lost 3 bases and the J gene lost 2 bases, with 8 bases spanning the gap. The V gene's germline CDR1 is SGHTA and CDR2 FQGNSA. The CDR3 extends over 13 amino acids. The CDR3 region is CASSFQGPYEQYF. The CDR3 bases that were read are TGTGCCAGCAGCTTTCAAGGCCCCTACGAG.

About this clone itself: The read stops 3 residues short of the end of the CDR3; the missing end is completed from the germline J gene. V gene TRBV5-1 combines with J gene TRBJ1-5, with a weak D call TRBD1 (6 bases). The CDR3 sequence is 14 residues long. CDR1 is SGHRS, CDR2 YFSETQ, per germline. The V end was cut by 1 base, the J end by 6 bases, with 11 bases between. The CDR3 protein is CASSLSGEGQPQHF. The sequenced part of the CDR3 DNA is TGCGCCAGCAGCTTGTCAGGGGAAGGTCAGCCC.

This clone has ten or more counts. The DNA ends 3 residues before the CDR3 does, and the rest of the CDR3 is filled in from the germline J gene. V usage is TRBV2 and J usage is TRBJ1-4; TRBD1 agrees at 7 bases. Germline-derived CDR1 and CDR2 are SNHLY and FYNNEI. CDR3 length: 14 residues. The V segment lost 6 bases and the J segment 5 bases; nucleotides outside the gene matches: 6. The part of the CDR3 DNA that was read is TGTGCCAGCAGGGGGGACAGACCAAATGAAAAA. This gives the protein CASRGDRPNEK. The entire CDR3 is CASRGDRPNEKLFF. The whole variable domain, filled in from reference TRBV2 and TRBJ1-4, reads EPEVTQTPSHQVTQMGQEVILRCVPISNHLYFYWYRQILGQKVEFLVSFYNNEISEKSEIFDDQFSVERPDGSNFTLKIRSTKLEDSAMYFCASRGDRPNEKLFFGSGTQLSVL.